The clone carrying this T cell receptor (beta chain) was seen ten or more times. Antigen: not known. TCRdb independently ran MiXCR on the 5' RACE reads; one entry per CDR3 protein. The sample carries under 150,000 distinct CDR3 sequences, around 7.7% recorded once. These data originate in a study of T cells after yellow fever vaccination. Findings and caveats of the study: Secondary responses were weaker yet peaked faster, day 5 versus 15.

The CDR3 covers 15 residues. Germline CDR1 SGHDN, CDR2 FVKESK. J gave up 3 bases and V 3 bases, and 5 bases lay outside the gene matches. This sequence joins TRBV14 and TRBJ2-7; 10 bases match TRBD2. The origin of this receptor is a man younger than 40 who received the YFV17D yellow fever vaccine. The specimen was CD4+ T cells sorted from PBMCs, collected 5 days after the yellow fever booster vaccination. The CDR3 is CASSQGIAGGYEQYF. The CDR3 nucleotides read TGTGCCAGCAGCCAGGGTATAGCGGGAGGCTACGAGCAGTACTTC.